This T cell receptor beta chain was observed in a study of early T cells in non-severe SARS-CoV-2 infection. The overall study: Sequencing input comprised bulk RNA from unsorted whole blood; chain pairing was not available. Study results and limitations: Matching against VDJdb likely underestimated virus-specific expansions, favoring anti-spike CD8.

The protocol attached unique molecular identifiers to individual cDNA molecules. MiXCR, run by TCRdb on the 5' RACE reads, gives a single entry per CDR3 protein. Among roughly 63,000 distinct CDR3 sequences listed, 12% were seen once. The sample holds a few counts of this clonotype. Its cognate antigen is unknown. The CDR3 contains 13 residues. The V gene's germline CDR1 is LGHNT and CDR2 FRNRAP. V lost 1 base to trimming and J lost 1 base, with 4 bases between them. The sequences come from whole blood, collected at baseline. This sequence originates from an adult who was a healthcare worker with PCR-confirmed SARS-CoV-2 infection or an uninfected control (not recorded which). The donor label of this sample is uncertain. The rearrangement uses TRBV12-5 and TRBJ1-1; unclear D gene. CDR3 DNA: TGTGCTAGTGGTTTGGCTCAGAACACTGAAGCTTTCTTT. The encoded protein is CASGLAQNTEAFF.